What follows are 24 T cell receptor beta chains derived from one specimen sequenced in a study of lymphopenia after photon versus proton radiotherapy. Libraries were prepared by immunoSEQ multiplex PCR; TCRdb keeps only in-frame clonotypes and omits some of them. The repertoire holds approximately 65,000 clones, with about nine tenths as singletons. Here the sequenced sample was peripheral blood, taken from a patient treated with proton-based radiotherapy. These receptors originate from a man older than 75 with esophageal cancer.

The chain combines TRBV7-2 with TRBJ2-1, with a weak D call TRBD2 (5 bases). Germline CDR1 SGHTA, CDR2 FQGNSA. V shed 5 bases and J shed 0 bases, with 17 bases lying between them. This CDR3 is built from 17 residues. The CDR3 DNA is TGTGCCAGCAGCCCGACGCCGGGGAGTGGCTCCTACAATGAGCAGTTCTTC. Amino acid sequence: CASSPTPGSGSYNEQFF.

The CDR3: CASSLSSGTDLYEQYF. In DNA form, the CDR3 reads TGTGCCAGCAGCTTATCATCGGGGACAGACCTGTACGAGCAGTACTTC. The chain recombines TRBV11-2 with TRBJ2-7; 7 bases line up with TRBD1. The CDR3 has 16 amino acids. Germline-derived CDR1 and CDR2 are SGHAT and FQNNGV. V trimming: 2 bases; J trimming: 4 bases; junction bases outside the gene matches: 11.

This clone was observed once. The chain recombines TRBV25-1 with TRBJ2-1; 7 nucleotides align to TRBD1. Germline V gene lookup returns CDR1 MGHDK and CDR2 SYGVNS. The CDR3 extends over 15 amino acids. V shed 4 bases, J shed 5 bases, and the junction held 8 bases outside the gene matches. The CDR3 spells CASSGYRGTDNEQFF. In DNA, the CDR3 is TGTGCCAGCAGTGGTTACAGGGGCACGGACAATGAGCAGTTCTTC.

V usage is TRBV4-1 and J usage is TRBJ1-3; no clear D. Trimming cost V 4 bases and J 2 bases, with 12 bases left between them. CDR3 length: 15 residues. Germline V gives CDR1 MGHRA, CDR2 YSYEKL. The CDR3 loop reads CASSLGQVTGNTIYF. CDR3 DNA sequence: TGCGCCAGCAGCCTGGGTCAGGTCACTGGAAACACCATATATTTT.

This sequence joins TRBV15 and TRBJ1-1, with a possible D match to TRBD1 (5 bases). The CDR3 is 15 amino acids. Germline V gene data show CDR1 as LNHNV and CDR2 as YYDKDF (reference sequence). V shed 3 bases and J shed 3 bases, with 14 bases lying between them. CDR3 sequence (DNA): TGTGCCACCAGCAGGGGGGATACAACGCACACTGAAGCTTTCTTT. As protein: CATSRGDTTHTEAFF.

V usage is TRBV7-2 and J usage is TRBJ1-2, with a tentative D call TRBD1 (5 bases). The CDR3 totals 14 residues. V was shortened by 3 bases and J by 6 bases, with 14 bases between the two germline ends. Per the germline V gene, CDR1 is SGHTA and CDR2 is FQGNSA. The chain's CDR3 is CASSLAGTAHGYTF. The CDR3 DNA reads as TGTGCCAGCAGCTTGGCAGGGACGGCGCATGGCTACACCTTC.

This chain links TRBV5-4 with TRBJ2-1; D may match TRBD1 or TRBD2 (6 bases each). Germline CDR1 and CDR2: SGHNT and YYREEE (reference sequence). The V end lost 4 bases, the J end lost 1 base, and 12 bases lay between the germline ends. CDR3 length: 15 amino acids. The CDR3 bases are TGTGCCAGCAGCCTGGGGGGCTATTCCTACAATGAGCAGTTCTTC. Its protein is CASSLGGYSYNEQFF.

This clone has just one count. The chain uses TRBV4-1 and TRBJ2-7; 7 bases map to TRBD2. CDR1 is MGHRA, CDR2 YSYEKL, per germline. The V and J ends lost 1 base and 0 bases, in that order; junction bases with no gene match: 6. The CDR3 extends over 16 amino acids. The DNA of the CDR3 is TGCGCCAGCAGCCAAGGAGGCGGGGGAAGCTCCTACGAGCAGTACTTC. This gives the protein CASSQGGGGSSYEQYF.

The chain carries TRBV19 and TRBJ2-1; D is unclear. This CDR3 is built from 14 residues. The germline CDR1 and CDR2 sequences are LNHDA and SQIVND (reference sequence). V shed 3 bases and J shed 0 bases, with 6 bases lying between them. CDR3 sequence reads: CASSMSYSYNEQFF. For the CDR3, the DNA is TGTGCCAGTAGTATGAGTTACTCCTACAATGAGCAGTTCTTC.

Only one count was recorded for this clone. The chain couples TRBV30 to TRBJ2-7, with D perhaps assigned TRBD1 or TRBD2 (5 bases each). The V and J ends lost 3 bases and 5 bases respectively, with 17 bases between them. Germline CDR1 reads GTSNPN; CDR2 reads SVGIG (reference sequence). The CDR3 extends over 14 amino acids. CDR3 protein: CAWRGPGFRDEQYF. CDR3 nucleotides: TGTGCCTGGAGGGGACCGGGATTTAGGGACGAGCAGTACTTC.

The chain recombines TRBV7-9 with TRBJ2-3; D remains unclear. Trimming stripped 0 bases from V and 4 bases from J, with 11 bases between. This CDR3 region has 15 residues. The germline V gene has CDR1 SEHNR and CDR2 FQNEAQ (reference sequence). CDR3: CASSLALVGADTQYF. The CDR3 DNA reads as TGTGCCAGCAGCTTAGCGCTAGTTGGGGCAGATACGCAGTATTTT.

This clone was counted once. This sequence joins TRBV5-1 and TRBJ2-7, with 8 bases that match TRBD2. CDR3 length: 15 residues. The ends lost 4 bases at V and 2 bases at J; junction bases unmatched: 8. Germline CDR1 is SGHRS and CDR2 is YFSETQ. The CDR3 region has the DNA TGCGCCAGCAGCGAAAACCGGGGACTAGCCTACGAGCAGTACTTC. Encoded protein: CASSENRGLAYEQYF.

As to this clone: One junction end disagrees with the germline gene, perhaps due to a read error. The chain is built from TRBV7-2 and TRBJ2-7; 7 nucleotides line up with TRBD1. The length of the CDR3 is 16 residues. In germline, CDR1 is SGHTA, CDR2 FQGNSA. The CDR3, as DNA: TGTGCCAGCAGCTTAGTAGGTTTTGGGACAGAGTACGGGCAGTACTTC. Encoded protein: CASSLVGFGTEYGQYF. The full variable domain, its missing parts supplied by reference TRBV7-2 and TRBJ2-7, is GAGVSQSPSNKVTEKGKDVELRCDPISGHTALYWYRQSLGQGLEFLIYFQGNSAPDKSGLPSDRFSAERTGGSVSTLTIQRTQQEDSAVYLCASSLVGFGTEYGQYFGPGTRLTVT.

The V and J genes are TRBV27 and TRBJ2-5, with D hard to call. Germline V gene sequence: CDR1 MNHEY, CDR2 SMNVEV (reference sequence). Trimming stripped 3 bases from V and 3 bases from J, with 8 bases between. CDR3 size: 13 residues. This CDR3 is CASSFWEKETQYF. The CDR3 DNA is TGTGCCAGCAGTTTTTGGGAAAAAGAGACCCAGTACTTC.

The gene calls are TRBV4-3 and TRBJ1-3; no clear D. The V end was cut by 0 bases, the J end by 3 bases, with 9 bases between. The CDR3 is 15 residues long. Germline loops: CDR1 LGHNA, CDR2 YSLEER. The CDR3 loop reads CASSQDTGIGNTIYF. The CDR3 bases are TGCGCCAGCAGCCAAGATACGGGGATTGGAAACACCATATATTTT.

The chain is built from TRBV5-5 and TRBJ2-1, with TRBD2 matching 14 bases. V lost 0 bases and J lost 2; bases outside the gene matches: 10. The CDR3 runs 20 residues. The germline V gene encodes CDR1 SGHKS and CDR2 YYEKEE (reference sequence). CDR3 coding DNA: TGTGCCAGCAGCTTGGTAGGACTAGCGGGGGGTGCCCCGGCCTACAATGAGCAGTTCTTC. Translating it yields CASSLVGLAGGAPAYNEQFF. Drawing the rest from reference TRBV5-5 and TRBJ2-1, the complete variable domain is DAGVTQSPTHLIKTRGQQVTLRCSPISGHKSVSWYQQVLGQGPQFIFQYYEKEERGRGNFPDRFSARQFPNYSSELNVNALLLGDSALYLCASSLVGLAGGAPAYNEQFFGPGTRLTVL.

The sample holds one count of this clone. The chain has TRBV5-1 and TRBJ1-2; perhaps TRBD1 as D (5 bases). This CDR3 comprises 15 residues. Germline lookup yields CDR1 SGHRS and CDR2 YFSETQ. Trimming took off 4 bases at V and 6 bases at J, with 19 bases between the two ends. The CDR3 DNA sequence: TGCGCCAGCAGCGCACAGGCCCCACAGACCAATGGCTACACCTTC. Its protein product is CASSAQAPQTNGYTF.

The CDR3 loop reads CASSQDETARSYNEQFF. As DNA, the CDR3 is TGCGCCAGCAGCCAGGATGAGACAGCCCGCTCCTACAATGAGCAGTTCTTC. The rearrangement uses TRBV4-3 and TRBJ2-1; D possibly corresponds to TRBD1 (5 bases). CDR3 length equals 17 residues. Germline CDR1 is LGHNA and CDR2 is YSLEER. Trimming shortened V by 3 bases and J by 0 bases, and 15 bases separated the two germline ends.

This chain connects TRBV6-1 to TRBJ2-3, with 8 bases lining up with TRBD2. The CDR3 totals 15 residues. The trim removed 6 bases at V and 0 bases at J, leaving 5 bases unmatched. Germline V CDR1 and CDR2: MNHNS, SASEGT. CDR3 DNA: TGTGCCAGCAGCAGACTAGCGCGGAGCACAGATACGCAGTATTTT. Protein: CASSRLARSTDTQYF.

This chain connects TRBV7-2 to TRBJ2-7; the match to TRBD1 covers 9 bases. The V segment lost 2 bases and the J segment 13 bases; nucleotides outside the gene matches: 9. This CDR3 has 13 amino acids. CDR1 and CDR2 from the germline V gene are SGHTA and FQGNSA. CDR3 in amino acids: CASSLNRDRVSYF. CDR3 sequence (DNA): TGTGCCAGCAGCTTAAATAGGGACAGGGTGTCTTACTTC.

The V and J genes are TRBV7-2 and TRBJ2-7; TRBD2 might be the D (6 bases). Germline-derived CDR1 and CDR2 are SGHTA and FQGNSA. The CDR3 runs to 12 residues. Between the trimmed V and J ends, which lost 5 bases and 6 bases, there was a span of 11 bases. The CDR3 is CASSRERREQYF. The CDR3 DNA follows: TGTGCCAGCAGCCGGGAGCGTCGCGAGCAGTACTTC.

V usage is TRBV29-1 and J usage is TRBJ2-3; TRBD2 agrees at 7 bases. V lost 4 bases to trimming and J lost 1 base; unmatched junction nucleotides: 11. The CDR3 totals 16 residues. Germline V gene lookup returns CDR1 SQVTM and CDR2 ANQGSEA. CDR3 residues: CSVGGWLAVRTDTQYF. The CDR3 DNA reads TGCAGCGTTGGGGGATGGCTAGCGGTTCGCACAGATACGCAGTATTTT.

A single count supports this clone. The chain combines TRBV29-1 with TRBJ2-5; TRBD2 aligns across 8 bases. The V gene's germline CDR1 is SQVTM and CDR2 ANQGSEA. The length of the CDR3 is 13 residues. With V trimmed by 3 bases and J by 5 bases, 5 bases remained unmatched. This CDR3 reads CSVDEAGVETQYF. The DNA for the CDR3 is TGCAGCGTTGATGAAGCGGGAGTGGAGACCCAGTACTTC.

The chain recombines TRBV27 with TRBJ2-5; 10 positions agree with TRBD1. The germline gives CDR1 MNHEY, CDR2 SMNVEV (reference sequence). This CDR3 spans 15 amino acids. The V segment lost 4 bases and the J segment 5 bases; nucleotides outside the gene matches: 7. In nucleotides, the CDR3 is TGTGCCAGCAGTTCCTACGGGACAGGGGTGGAGACCCAGTACTTC. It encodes CASSSYGTGVETQYF.